The present T cell receptor (beta chain) was sequenced within a study of low-dose radiotherapy and immunotherapy resistance in tumors. Study at large: Cohort 1 was given 0.5 Gy fractions every 2 weeks, 6.5 Gy in total. Participants in Cohort 2 were given 1 Gy per fraction every two weeks, for 13 Gy over 26 weeks.

TRAV- and TRBV-specific primers primed first-strand cDNA, covering alpha and beta chains. The PCR that amplified TCRs ran for approximately 18 cycles, relying on a constant-region primer and a V-primer adapter. After the mRNA was isolated, it was amplified using in vitro transcription. TCRdb used MiXCR to reprocess the reads, holding one entry per CDR3 protein. The sample records about 30,000 distinct CDR3 sequences, approximately 54% being singletons. Time point noted: after trial treatment. Treatment specified: LDRT plus nivolumab, ipilimumab, low-dose cyclophosphamide and aspirin (RACIN trial). The sample here was PBMCs, taken after low-dose radiotherapy plus immunotherapy. This TCR was sampled from a male donor with gallbladder cancer.

Here the CDR3 DNA reads TGTGCCAGTTTACAGGGGGCTGGTTCACCCCTCCACTTT. This translates into CASLQGAGSPLHF. This chain connects TRBV6-5 to TRBJ1-6; 9 positions match TRBD1. J lost 9 bases, V lost 9 bases, and 6 bases had no gene match. The CDR3 length is 13 residues. CDR1 MNHEY and CDR2 SVGAGI come from the germline V gene.